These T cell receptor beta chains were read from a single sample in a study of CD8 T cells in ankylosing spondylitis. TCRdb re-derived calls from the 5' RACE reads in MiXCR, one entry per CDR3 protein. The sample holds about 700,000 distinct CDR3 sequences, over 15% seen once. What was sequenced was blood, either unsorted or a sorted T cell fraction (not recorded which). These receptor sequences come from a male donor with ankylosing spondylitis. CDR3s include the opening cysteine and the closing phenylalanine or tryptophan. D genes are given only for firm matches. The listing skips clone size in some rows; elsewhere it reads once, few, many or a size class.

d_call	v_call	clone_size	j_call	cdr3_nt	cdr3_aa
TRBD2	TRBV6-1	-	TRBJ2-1	TGTGCCAGCATCCGGACTAGCGGGGAGTACAATGAGCAGTTCTTC	CASIRTSGEYNEQFF
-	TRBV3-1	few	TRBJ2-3	TGTGCCAGCAGCCAAAATCCGGCGGGGGCTCCGGGGGATACGCAGTATTTT	CASSQNPAGAPGDTQYF
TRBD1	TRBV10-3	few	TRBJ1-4	TGTGCCATCAGTGACGGACAGGGTTTTGAAAAACTGTTTTTT	CAISDGQGFEKLFF
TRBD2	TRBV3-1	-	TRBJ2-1	TGTGCCAGCAGCCAAGCCGGGACTAGCGGGGTTTATAGGCAGTTCTTC	CASSQAGTSGVYRQFF
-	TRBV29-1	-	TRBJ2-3	TGCAGCGTTGTGGGGGGCCGCCTGAGCACAGATACGCAGTATTTT	CSVVGGRLSTDTQYF
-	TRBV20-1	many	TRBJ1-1	TGCAGTGCTCCAACGACAGGAACCTACTTTGAAGCTTTCTTT	CSAPTTGTYFEAFF
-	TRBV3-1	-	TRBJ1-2	TGTGCCAGCAGCCAAGATGATAGACTCTCCGGGGGCTACACCTTC	CASSQDDRLSGGYTF
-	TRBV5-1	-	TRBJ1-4	TGCGCCAGCAGCTCGAAACCGGAGGGTCGGGAAAAACTGTTTTTT	CASSSKPEGREKLFF
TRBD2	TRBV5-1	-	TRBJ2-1	TGCGCCAGCAGAGCCGACCTACTAGCGGGGGTGGTCAATGAGCAGTTCTTC	CASRADLLAGVVNEQFF
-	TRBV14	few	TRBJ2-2	TGTGCCAGCAGCCCCGGACTGACGAACACCGGGGAGCTGTTTTTT	CASSPGLTNTGELFF
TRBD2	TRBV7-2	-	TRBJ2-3	TGTGCCAGCAGCTTAGCCGGTAGCGGGTTCACAGATACGCAGTATTTT	CASSLAGSGFTDTQYF
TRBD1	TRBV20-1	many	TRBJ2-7	TGCAGTGCTACGACAGGGCAAGACGAGCAGTACTTC	CSATTGQDEQYF
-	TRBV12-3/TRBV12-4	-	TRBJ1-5	TGTGCCAGCAGTCAGGACATCTATCAGCCCCAGCATTTT	CASSQDIYQPQHF
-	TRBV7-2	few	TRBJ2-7	TGTGCCAGCAGCTTAGGAAGGGTTCTCTACGAGCAGTACTTC	CASSLGRVLYEQYF
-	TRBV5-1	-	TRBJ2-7	TGCGCCAGCAGCTTGATCGGTAGCGGAGGGGACTACGAGCAGTACTTC	CASSLIGSGGDYEQYF
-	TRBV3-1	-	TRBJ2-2	TGTGCCAGCAGCCAAGATTCGCGGGCCGCGAACACCGGGGAGCTGTTTTTT	CASSQDSRAANTGELFF
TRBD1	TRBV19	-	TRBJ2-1	TGTGCCAGTAGTATAGCGACAGGGTTCAGGGGTTCCTACAATGAGCAGTTCTTC	CASSIATGFRGSYNEQFF
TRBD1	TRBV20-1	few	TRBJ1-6	TGCAGTGCTAGAGAGACCTGGGACAGTTATTCACCCCTCCACTTT	CSARETWDSYSPLHF
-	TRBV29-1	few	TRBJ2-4	TGCAGCGTAGCGGAGAAGTATGACATTCAGTACTTC	CSVAEKYDIQYF
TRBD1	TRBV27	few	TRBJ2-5	TGTGCCAGCAAGATAGTCGCAGGGGGCTCAGAGACCCAGTACTTC	CASKIVAGGSETQYF
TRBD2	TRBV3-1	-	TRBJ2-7	TGTGCCAGCAGCCAACACTCCGGGACTAGGGCCTACGAGCAGTACTTC	CASSQHSGTRAYEQYF
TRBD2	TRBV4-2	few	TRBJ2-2	TGTGCCAGCAGCCACGAAGGTACTAGCGGAAACACCGGGGAGCTGTTTTTT	CASSHEGTSGNTGELFF
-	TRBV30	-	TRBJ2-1	TGTGCCTGGGATTTGGGGAATGAGCAGTTCTTC	CAWDLGNEQFF
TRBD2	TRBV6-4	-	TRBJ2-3	TGTGCCAGCAGTCGGAATCGAGCGGGAGGTGGGGATACGCAGTATTTT	CASSRNRAGGGDTQYF
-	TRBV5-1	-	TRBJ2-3	TGCGCCAGCAGCCCCCTCCGACGGGAGGATACGCAGTATTTT	CASSPLRREDTQYF
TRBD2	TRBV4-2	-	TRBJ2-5	TGTGCCAGCAGCCAACAAAGACTAGCGGGTGAGGAGACCCAGTACTTC	CASSQQRLAGEETQYF
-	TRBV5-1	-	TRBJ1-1	TGCGCCAGCAGCTCGCAGGGAAGGAGGGTTTTCTTT	CASSSQGRRVFF
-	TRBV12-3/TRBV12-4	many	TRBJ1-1	TGTGCCAGCAGGGGATCAGGAGGGGTGAGAGCTTTCTTT	CASRGSGGVRAFF
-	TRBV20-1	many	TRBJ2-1	TGCAGTGCTCGGACGGGATCCTACAATGAGCAGTTCTTC	CSARTGSYNEQFF
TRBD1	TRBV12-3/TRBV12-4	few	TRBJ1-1	TGTGCCAGCAGTTTAGTAGGGACAGGGGGGACTGAAGCTTTCTTT	CASSLVGTGGTEAFF
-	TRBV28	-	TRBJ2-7	TGTGCCACCCGGTTGGTAGACGAGCAGTACTTC	CATRLVDEQYF
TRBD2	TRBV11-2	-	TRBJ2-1	TGTGCCAGCAGCTTAGTCTACGGCGGGGGGGATCGCGATGAGCAGTTCTTC	CASSLVYGGGDRDEQFF
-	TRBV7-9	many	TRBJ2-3	TGTGCCAGCGGGAGTGTTACAGATACGCAGTATTTT	CASGSVTDTQYF
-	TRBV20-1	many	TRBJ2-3	TGCAGTGCCCTCCTCGGGGGAGCGGGCACAGATACGCAGTATTTT	CSALLGGAGTDTQYF
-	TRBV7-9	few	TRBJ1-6	TGTGCCAGCAGCTTTAGTGAACAGGGTCATTCACCCCTCCACTTT	CASSFSEQGHSPLHF
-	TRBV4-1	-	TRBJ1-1	TGCGCCAGCAGCCAAGAAAGGACGGTGAACACTGAAGCTTTCTTT	CASSQERTVNTEAFF
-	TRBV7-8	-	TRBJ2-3	TGTGCCTCTACCGGGCCCAACACAGATACGCAGTATTTT	CASTGPNTDTQYF
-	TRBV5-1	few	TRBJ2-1	TGCGCCAGCAGCTTTAACTGGAGAGGGGATGAGCAGTTCTTC	CASSFNWRGDEQFF
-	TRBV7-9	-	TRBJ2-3	TGTGCCAGCGGGGGTTCGCTCACAGATACGCAGTATTTT	CASGGSLTDTQYF
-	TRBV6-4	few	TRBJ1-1	TGTGCCAGCAGTACAACGGAGAGGAGCACTGAAGCTTTCTTT	CASSTTERSTEAFF
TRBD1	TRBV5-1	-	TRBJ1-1	TGCGCCAGCAGCTTGTTCGTGTCACAGGGGGCCACTGAAGCTTTCTTT	CASSLFVSQGATEAFF
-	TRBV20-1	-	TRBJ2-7	TGCAGTGCCACCGGGCCTGAACCTAACGAGCAGTACTTC	CSATGPEPNEQYF
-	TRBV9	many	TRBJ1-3	TGTGCCAGCAGCGTGGAGGCCTCTGGAAACACCATATATTTT	CASSVEASGNTIYF